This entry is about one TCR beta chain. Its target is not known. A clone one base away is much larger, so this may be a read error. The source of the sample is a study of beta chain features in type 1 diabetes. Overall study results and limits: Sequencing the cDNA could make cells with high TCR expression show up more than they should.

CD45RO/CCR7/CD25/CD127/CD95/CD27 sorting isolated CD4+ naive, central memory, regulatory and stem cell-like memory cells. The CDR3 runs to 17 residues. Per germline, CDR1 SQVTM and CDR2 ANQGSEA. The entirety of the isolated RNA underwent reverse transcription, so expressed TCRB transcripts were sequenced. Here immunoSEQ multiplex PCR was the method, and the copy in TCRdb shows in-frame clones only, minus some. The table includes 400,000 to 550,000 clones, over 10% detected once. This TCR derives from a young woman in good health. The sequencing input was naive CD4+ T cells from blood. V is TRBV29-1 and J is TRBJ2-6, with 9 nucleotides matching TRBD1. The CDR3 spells CCVTGGQGSGGANVLTF. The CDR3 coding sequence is TGCTGCGTCACTGGGGGACAGGGTTCCGGTGGGGCCAACGTCCTGACTTTC.